This T cell receptor beta chain comes out of a study of OX40 agonist ivuxolimab in advanced cancers. Sequencing was performed with immunoSEQ multiplex PCR; in TCRdb, only in-frame clones are kept and a portion is missing. This table has some 68,000 clones, around 87% appearing once. Whole-study findings and limits: Expansion of clones was among the lowest in partial responders at 0.1-3.0 mg/kg. Doses of 0.1 to 3.0 mg/kg were accompanied by clonal expansion of CD4+ and CD8+ blood T cells by week 6.

On this clone itself: Its antigen is still unknown.

Peripheral blood came from all dose cohorts at three timepoints. This material consisted of CD4+ or CD8+ T cells sorted from blood, taken in a trial of the OX40 agonist ivuxolimab. This clonotype was obtained from an adult with an advanced solid tumor such as melanoma, head and neck, liver or kidney cancer.

CDR3 residues: CASSVDRDRGYGYTF. Written as DNA, the CDR3 is TGTGCCAGCAGCGTAGACCGGGACAGGGGATATGGCTACACCTTC. This rearrangement joins TRBV9 to TRBJ1-2; the match to TRBD1 covers 10 bases. This CDR3 comprises 15 residues. Unmatched junction bases numbered 4, after V lost 0 bases and J lost 5 bases. Germline CDR1 SGDLS, CDR2 YYNGEE.